This TCR beta chain was sequenced during a study of T-cell reconstitution after alpha-beta-depleted transplantation in children. Points from the study as a whole: One year after transplant, T-cell counts and diversity came mostly from newly produced T cells. By about two months after transplant, alpha-beta T cells reportedly arose from several hundred graft clones that had expanded. The study traced high day-60 TCRbeta diversity in some patients to surviving recipient T cells and thymic progenitors.

This clonotype was recorded at least ten times. As yet, its antigen is unknown. The V gene's germline CDR1 is MNHNS and CDR2 SASEGT. The ends were cut back, 6 bases at V and 11 bases at J, with 20 bases in the middle. CDR3 length: 14 residues. Preparation of the TCRbeta library involved a method that used unique molecular identifiers. TCRdb processed the PCR reads anew with MiXCR; each CDR3 protein has one entry. Altogether roughly 790,000 distinct CDR3 sequences are present, about 16% being singletons, with the ten largest covering roughly 5%. The specimen was PBMCs, mostly from graft donor cells, collected 360 days after TCRalphabeta/CD19-depleted stem cell transplant. This receptor was obtained from a male patient aged 5 to 17 who had a stem cell transplant for acute lymphoblastic leukemia, so the T cells may come from the graft donor. The V gene is TRBV6-1, the J gene TRBJ1-5; maybe TRBD1 (5 bases). For the CDR3, the DNA is TGTGCCAGCAGCCCTACAGGATGGGGTTGGGCCCAGCATTTT. Protein sequence: CASSPTGWGWAQHF.